Listed below are T cell receptor beta chains from one sample, sequenced in a study of T cells in Graves' hyperthyroidism and ophthalmopathy. MiXCR, run by TCRdb on the multiplex PCR reads, gives a single entry per CDR3 protein. The sample yields around 300,000 distinct CDR3 sequences, approximately 13% seen once. The sample consisted of blood. Every receptor here comes from a woman in her forties with Graves' hyperthyroidism. Both conserved end residues are part of each CDR3. The D gene is left open where the match is weak. Rows give clone size only sometimes, using once, few, many, or a class for an expanded clone.

TRBV18,TRBJ2-1,.,.,CASSPQLRELGNEQFF,TGTGCCAGCTCACCACAACTCCGGGAGCTGGGGAATGAGCAGTTCTTC
TRBV2,TRBJ2-2,few,.,CAGIQGRSSTGELFF,TGTGCCGGCATCCAGGGCCGAAGTTCCACCGGGGAGCTGTTTTTT
TRBV12-3/TRBV12-4,TRBJ1-2,.,.,CASSTSWTDAYTF,TGTGCCAGCAGTACCTCATGGACGGATGCCTACACCTTC
TRBV28,TRBJ1-4,many,.,CASGPIGSREKLFF,TGTGCCAGCGGCCCGATAGGGTCTAGGGAAAAACTGTTTTTT
TRBV20-1,TRBJ2-3,.,TRBD2,CSAHRLAGGTDTQYF,TGCAGTGCTCATCGACTAGCGGGAGGTACAGATACGCAGTATTTT
TRBV5-5,TRBJ2-1,many,.,CASSLGKAGQVRNEQFF,TGTGCCAGCAGCTTGGGTAAAGCGGGACAAGTAAGGAATGAGCAGTTCTTC
TRBV11-1,TRBJ1-1,many,.,CASSFQGSGTEAFF,TGTGCCAGCAGCTTTCAGGGTTCGGGCACTGAAGCTTTCTTT
TRBV28,TRBJ1-5,.,.,CASHGGGSNQPQHF,TGTGCCAGCCATGGAGGGGGGTCCAATCAGCCCCAGCATTTT
TRBV20-1,TRBJ1-4,many,.,CSATRQIGEKLFF,TGCAGTGCTACCCGACAGATAGGAGAAAAACTGTTTTTT
TRBV5-1,TRBJ2-1,.,.,CASSLVGGLPAYNEQFF,TGCGCCAGCAGCCTTGTCGGGGGGCTCCCTGCCTACAATGAGCAGTTCTTC
TRBV20-1,TRBJ2-3,many,.,CSARGTSWGDTQYF,TGCAGTGCAAGGGGGACTTCCTGGGGGGATACGCAGTATTTT
TRBV20-1,TRBJ1-6,.,.,CSASRPGRNSPLHF,TGCAGTGCTAGCCGCCCGGGACGCAATTCACCCCTCCACTTT
TRBV28,TRBJ2-1,many,.,CASRGSSPEQFF,TGTGCCAGCAGGGGATCTAGTCCTGAGCAGTTCTTC
TRBV29-1,TRBJ2-2,many,TRBD1,CSVLGTATGELFF,TGCAGCGTCCTTGGGACAGCCACCGGGGAGCTGTTTTTT
TRBV5-5,TRBJ2-6,.,TRBD1,CASSLRFGQGGAGANVLTF,TGTGCCAGCAGCTTGAGGTTTGGACAGGGAGGAGCTGGGGCCAACGTCCTGACTTTC
TRBV27,TRBJ1-5,few,.,CASSKGNQPQHF,TGTGCCAGCTCCAAGGGCAATCAGCCCCAGCATTTT
TRBV28,TRBJ1-2,many,.,CASSSRSLNYGYTF,TGTGCCAGCAGTTCCCGGAGCCTTAACTATGGCTACACCTTC
TRBV7-9,TRBJ1-1,.,.,CASSLRGVTEAFF,TGTGCCAGCAGCTTAAGGGGCGTCACTGAAGCTTTCTTT
TRBV6-1,TRBJ2-2,few,.,CASRGGNTGELFF,TGTGCCAGCAGGGGCGGCAACACCGGGGAGCTGTTTTTT
TRBV6-1,TRBJ1-1,many,TRBD1,CASIVRGGRDTEAFF,TGTGCCAGCATTGTCCGAGGGGGCAGGGACACTGAAGCTTTCTTT
TRBV20-1,TRBJ2-4,many,.,CSALDQGDKNIQYF,TGCAGTGCTTTGGACCAGGGTGACAAAAACATTCAGTACTTC
TRBV3-1,TRBJ2-1,many,.,CASSQDRGLFF,TGTGCCAGCAGCCAAGATCGGGGACTCTTCTTC
TRBV29-1,TRBJ1-4,.,TRBD1,CSARDSLGAGEKLFF,TGCAGCGCAAGGGACAGCCTGGGGGCCGGTGAAAAACTGTTTTTT
TRBV6-2/TRBV6-3,TRBJ2-1,many,.,CASSYTRTDYNEQFF,TGTGCCAGCAGTTACACTCGGACGGACTACAATGAGCAGTTCTTC
TRBV20-1,TRBJ1-3,many,.,CSAVGLSGNTIYF,TGCAGTGCCGTCGGACTGTCTGGAAACACCATATATTTT
TRBV12-5,TRBJ1-2,many,.,CASGFSTGARGYTF,TGTGCTAGTGGTTTTAGTACGGGGGCGAGGGGCTACACCTTC
TRBV30,TRBJ2-7,many,.,CAWSISYEQYF,TGTGCCTGGAGTATAAGCTACGAGCAGTACTTC
TRBV10-3,TRBJ1-2,many,.,CAISEGTQGSLGYTF,TGTGCCATCAGTGAGGGAACACAGGGTTCCTTAGGCTACACCTTC
TRBV7-9,TRBJ2-3,many,.,CASSHVRDTQYF,TGTGCCAGCAGCCACGTGAGAGATACGCAGTATTTT
TRBV2,TRBJ1-2,many,TRBD1,CASRIGQGSYGYTF,TGTGCCAGCAGAATAGGACAGGGGAGCTATGGCTACACCTTC
TRBV29-1,TRBJ2-5,few,.,CSVRGNSGAGAQYF,TGCAGCGTCCGAGGGAACTCTGGGGCCGGGGCCCAGTACTTC
TRBV5-5,TRBJ1-1,many,.,CASSHPLAGADTEAFF,TGTGCCAGCAGTCACCCCTTGGCAGGGGCGGACACTGAAGCTTTCTTT
TRBV20-1,TRBJ2-1,.,TRBD2,CSARASGPRNEQFF,TGCAGTGCTAGAGCTAGCGGTCCCAGGAATGAGCAGTTCTTC
TRBV7-9,TRBJ2-2,.,.,CASSPGPGKSSGELFF,TGTGCCAGCAGCCCAGGACCGGGAAAGTCTTCCGGGGAGCTGTTTTTT
TRBV2,TRBJ2-1,few,.,CASSEATSIDEQFF,TGTGCCAGCAGTGAAGCCACTAGTATAGATGAGCAGTTCTTC
TRBV11-3,TRBJ2-3,many,TRBD1,CASSYWPTGGSDTQYF,TGTGCCAGCAGCTATTGGCCGACAGGGGGATCAGATACGCAGTATTTT
TRBV3-1,TRBJ2-5,many,TRBD2,CASSQDFGTTFQYF,TGTGCCAGCAGCCAAGATTTTGGGACTACGTTTCAGTACTTC
TRBV5-6,TRBJ2-3,few,TRBD1,CASSPGTGGGTDTQYF,TGTGCCAGCAGCCCTGGGACAGGGGGGGGCACAGATACGCAGTATTTT
TRBV19,TRBJ1-2,.,.,CASSIQGYGYTF,TGTGCCAGTAGTATCCAGGGGTATGGCTACACCTTC
TRBV14,TRBJ2-7,.,TRBD1,CASSSLRDRAYEQYF,TGTGCCAGCAGCTCCCTCCGGGACAGGGCGTACGAGCAGTACTTC
TRBV27,TRBJ2-3,.,TRBD2,CASSLLPGLAGGPSTDTQYF,TGTGCCAGCAGTTTACTCCCCGGACTAGCGGGAGGGCCCTCCACAGATACGCAGTATTTT
TRBV20-1,TRBJ2-5,many,.,CSAITAETQYF,TGCAGTGCTATCACCGCGGAGACCCAGTACTTC
TRBV28,TRBJ2-1,many,.,CASSSLRDEQFF,TGTGCCAGCAGTTCCCTACGGGATGAGCAGTTCTTC
TRBV2,TRBJ2-1,many,.,CASSDLRYNEQFF,TGTGCCAGCAGCGACCTAAGATACAATGAGCAGTTCTTC
TRBV6-1,TRBJ2-1,.,.,CASSSTGFSYNEQFF,TGTGCCAGCAGTAGTACGGGATTTTCCTACAATGAGCAGTTCTTC
TRBV15,TRBJ2-2,many,TRBD2,CATSRGLSAGEGELFF,TGTGCCACCAGCAGAGGACTCTCGGCGGGGGAGGGGGAGCTGTTTTTT
TRBV10-3,TRBJ2-7,many,.,CAISGSPGGTYEQYF,TGTGCCATCAGTGGAAGCCCGGGCGGGACCTACGAGCAGTACTTC
TRBV13,TRBJ2-1,many,.,CASSLEANEQFF,TGTGCCAGCAGCTTAGAAGCGAATGAGCAGTTCTTC
TRBV2,TRBJ1-2,many,.,CASSQLGIYGYTF,TGTGCCAGCAGTCAGTTAGGGATATATGGCTACACCTTC